The rows below give T cell receptor beta chains drawn from one sample of a study of T-cell reconstitution after alpha-beta-depleted transplantation in children. TCRdb reprocessed the PCR reads with MiXCR, giving one entry per CDR3 protein. The table records approximately 510,000 distinct CDR3 sequences, around 18% of them present only once. Sequencing was performed on PBMCs from the stem cell graft donor, taken from the stem cell graft. These TCRs come from a human donor who donated a stem cell graft to a child with acute lymphoblastic leukemia. The CDR3 runs from the conserved cysteine through the conserved F or W. Each record gives: clone size, CDR3 length, J gene, V gene, D gene, CDR3 DNA, CDR3 protein. A D gene is named only where the DNA matches it firmly. Size values are once, few and many counts, or a class for expanded clones, and some rows have none.

>.|15|TRBJ1-5|TRBV20-1|.
TGCAGTGCTAGCCACAGGGCTCCTAGCAATCAGCCCCAGCATTTT
CSASHRAPSNQPQHF
>.|15|TRBJ2-5|TRBV12-3/TRBV12-4|TRBD1
TGTGCCAGCGGGGGACAGGGGCTTGCGACGGAGACCCAGTACTTC
CASGGQGLATETQYF
>.|14|TRBJ1-1|TRBV11-3|TRBD1
TGTGCCAGCAGCTTCCCCAGGGGGGGGACTGAAGCTTTCTTC
CASSFPRGGTEAFF
>.|11|TRBJ1-2|TRBV29-1|.
TGCAGCGTCGCCGGGGTTGGCGGCTACACCTTC
CSVAGVGGYTF
>many|15|TRBJ1-1|TRBV29-1|.
TGCAGCGTTGAAGTGAATCTGGCAGCGAACACTGAAGCTTTCTTT
CSVEVNLAANTEAFF
>.|15|TRBJ1-2|TRBV27|.
TGTGCCAGCAGTTCCTTAAGGGCAGGGGACTATGGCTACACCTTC
CASSSLRAGDYGYTF
>.|12|TRBJ2-7|TRBV29-1|.
TGCAGCGCTGGGGGTCAGGGGTTCGAGCAGTACTTC
CSAGGQGFEQYF
>.|13|TRBJ2-7|TRBV29-1|.
TGCAGCGTTGGTGGCCAGGGGTCGGGCGAGCAGTACTTC
CSVGGQGSGEQYF
>.|13|TRBJ2-1|TRBV12-3/TRBV12-4|.
TGTGCCAGCAGTTTAGCGCCCGGGACTTCGCAGTTCTTC
CASSLAPGTSQFF
>.|14|TRBJ1-6|TRBV9|.
TGTGCCAGCAGCCCCGGCCCGGGAAATTCACCCCTCCACTTT
CASSPGPGNSPLHF
>few|14|TRBJ2-4|TRBV5-1|.
TGCGCCAGCAGCTTACCGGGACCTTCAAACATTCAGTACTTC
CASSLPGPSNIQYF
>.|12|TRBJ2-7|TRBV29-1|TRBD1
TGCAGCGTTGAGGACAGGGTCGACGAGCAGTACTTC
CSVEDRVDEQYF
>.|14|TRBJ1-5|TRBV4-1|.
TGCGCCAGCAGCCACCTGGGGGCACAACAGCCCCAGCATTTT
CASSHLGAQQPQHF
>few|16|TRBJ1-2|TRBV5-1|.
TGCGCCAGCAGCCCGAAAGGGGGGGCCCCCATCCATGGCTACACCTTC
CASSPKGGAPIHGYTF
>.|15|TRBJ2-5|TRBV11-2|.
TGTGCCAGCAGCTTAGATTTGCTACAACAAGAGACCCAGTACTTC
CASSLDLLQQETQYF
>few|13|TRBJ2-1|TRBV4-2|.
TGTGCCAGCAGCCAAGATCGAGTAAGGGAGCAGTTCTTC
CASSQDRVREQFF
>.|15|TRBJ2-3|TRBV24-1|.
TGTGCCACCAGTGATGCCGCCCGAATCACAGATACGCAGTATTTT
CATSDAARITDTQYF
>few|15|TRBJ2-1|TRBV14|TRBD1
TGTGCCAGCAGGGCCGGGACAGAGTGGTACAATGAGCAGTTCTTC
CASRAGTEWYNEQFF
>.|14|TRBJ2-2|TRBV27|.
TGTGCCAGCTGCTGGACAGTTGGCACCGGGGAGCTGTTTTTT
CASCWTVGTGELFF
>.|15|TRBJ2-1|TRBV5-1|TRBD2
TGCGCCAGCAGCTTGGTGGCTAGCGGGAGAGCTGAGCAGTTCTTC
CASSLVASGRAEQFF
>.|15|TRBJ2-1|TRBV20-1|.
TGCAGTGCTAGAGTATTTAAGGGGAATTCGGATGAGCAGTTCTTC
CSARVFKGNSDEQFF
>few|17|TRBJ2-7|TRBV5-1|TRBD1
TGCGCCAGCAGCTCACCCCGGGACAGGTTCGGCTCCTACGAGCAGTACTTC
CASSSPRDRFGSYEQYF
>few|16|TRBJ2-1|TRBV5-1|.
TGCGCCAGCAGCTTGGAGGGGGCGGGAGGCTACAATGAGCAGTTCTTC
CASSLEGAGGYNEQFF
>few|13|TRBJ1-4|TRBV13|TRBD1
TGTGCCAGCAGCTACAGGGGCGGTGAAAAACTGTTTTTT
CASSYRGGEKLFF
>.|14|TRBJ2-1|TRBV5-5|TRBD2
TGTGCCAGCGCCGGGACTAGGTTAGGCAATGAGCAGTTCTTC
CASAGTRLGNEQFF
>.|14|TRBJ2-7|TRBV2|.
TGTGCCAGCAACCAGAGACCCCCGGCCTACGAGCAGTACTTC
CASNQRPPAYEQYF
>.|16|TRBJ2-3|TRBV7-9|TRBD2
TGTGCCAGCAGCTTAGCGGCGCGGGAGGTTGCAGATACGCAGTATTTT
CASSLAAREVADTQYF
>.|17|TRBJ1-2|TRBV5-1|TRBD1
TGCGCCAGCAGCCCTGGATTGGGGACAGCTGGTAACTATGGCTACACCTTC
CASSPGLGTAGNYGYTF
>few|18|TRBJ2-1|TRBV4-1|TRBD2
TGCGCCAGCAGCCAGACCCAGACTAGCGCTGGCCTTGGGAATGAGCAGTTCTTC
CASSQTQTSAGLGNEQFF
>.|15|TRBJ2-3|TRBV12-3/TRBV12-4|TRBD1
TGTGCCAGCAGTTTTACGACAGGGGGCACAGATACGCAGTATTTT
CASSFTTGGTDTQYF
>few|13|TRBJ2-3|TRBV29-1|.
TGCAGCGTTGACTTGGGGGCCACAGATACGCAGTATTTT
CSVDLGATDTQYF
>few|16|TRBJ2-1|TRBV14|.
TGTGCCAGCAGCCAATCAGGGGATTCTTCCTACAATGAGCAGTTCTTC
CASSQSGDSSYNEQFF
>few|15|TRBJ2-2|TRBV12-3/TRBV12-4|.
TGTGCCAGCAGCCCCCGGTACGCGAACACCGGGGAGCTGTTTTTT
CASSPRYANTGELFF
>few|15|TRBJ2-5|TRBV5-1|.
TGCGCCAGCAGCTTGGAGGGAGTTAAACAAGAGACCCAGTACTTC
CASSLEGVKQETQYF
>.|11|TRBJ1-1|TRBV29-1|TRBD1
TGCAGCATCGGACAGGGCGCTGAAGCTTTCTTT
CSIGQGAEAFF
>.|16|TRBJ2-3|TRBV10-2|.
TGCGCCAGCAGTGATGTTCGTTTGTGGGTCACAGATACGCAGTATTTT
CASSDVRLWVTDTQYF
>few|19|TRBJ2-1|TRBV5-1|TRBD2
TGCGCCAGCAGCCACGGGACTAGCGGGACCCCGCGCGTGAACAATGAGCAGTTCTTC
CASSHGTSGTPRVNNEQFF
>few|14|TRBJ2-5|TRBV3-1|.
TGTGCCAGCAGCCACGTCCGAGAATACGAGACCCAGTACTTC
CASSHVREYETQYF
>few|15|TRBJ2-1|TRBV3-1|.
TGTGCCAGCAGCCAAGTTTGGCCACAGAACAATGAGCAGTTCTTC
CASSQVWPQNNEQFF
>few|13|TRBJ1-4|TRBV27|.
TGTGCCAGCGGAGGGACCGTCGGGGAAAAACTGTTTTTT
CASGGTVGEKLFF
>.|16|TRBJ2-1|TRBV19|.
TGTGCCAGTAGCCACAGACGGAGACGGTTACACAATGAGCAGTTCTTC
CASSHRRRRLHNEQFF
>.|16|TRBJ2-7|TRBV5-1|TRBD1
TGCGCCAGCAGTTTGGGGTTGGGGACAGGAACCTACGAGCAGTACTTC
CASSLGLGTGTYEQYF
>.|18|TRBJ2-2|TRBV12-3/TRBV12-4|TRBD2
TGTGCCAGCAGTTTAGTGGGACTAGCGCCGACGAACACCGGGGAGCTGTTTTTT
CASSLVGLAPTNTGELFF